This T cell receptor (beta chain) was profiled in a study of neurological immune-mediated disorders (dated by TCRdb to between 2018 and 2021). With regard to the full study: Peripheral blood TCR-beta repertoires from HTLV-I-associated myelopathy (HAM/TSP) patients, multiple sclerosis patients and healthy controls were compared by UMI-based sequencing. The cohort was made up of 60 to 75 subjects, consisting of some 14 HAM/TSP patients, some 34 multiple sclerosis patients and 20 healthy controls. Longitudinal samples, technical triplicates and paired sorted CD4+ and CD8+ T-cell subsets, alongside PBMC samples, were included among the roughly 98 TCR-beta libraries.

This clonotype was seen repeatedly, ten times or more. Its antigen is not yet known. Per-nucleotide qualities are absent, and no much larger clonotype sits a single base away. Looking up the germline V gene yields CDR1 SGHRS and CDR2 YFSETQ. Reading from cysteine to phenylalanine, the CDR3 counts 14 amino acids. Only the CDR3 DNA is retained, 42 bases long and in frame from the first base. Relative to germline, V is 3 bases shorter and J is 2 bases shorter, with 11 bases between their ends. Blood bank volunteers in Maryland, USA served as the healthy controls. Unsorted PBMC libraries were generated from 2 million PBMCs stored in RNAlater at -80 °C until RNA extraction. Peripheral blood underwent Ficoll-Hypaque density gradient centrifugation to isolate PBMCs, which were then cryopreserved in liquid nitrogen. The investigation overall reported the following: TCR clonal expansion was greatest in HAM/TSP patients and smallest in MS patients, who ranked below even healthy controls. Expanded clones from different subjects shared no identical CDR3 amino acid sequences, which suggests that TCR-beta repertoires were private in all groups.

cDNA was synthesized by template-switch 5'RACE using a primer with a 10-nucleotide random unique molecular identifier that tagged each TCR transcript. Each sequencing run produced over 200 million TCR-beta sequences covering 15-18 subjects. The RNeasy kit was used for extraction of total RNA. TCR-beta VDJ regions were amplified with primers for the TCR constant region and the 5'RACE anchor, using the KAPA Real-time Library Amplification kit. Sample indexes and Illumina adaptors were added in a first PCR, after which library yield was increased in a second PCR. The roughly 650 bp TCR product was size-selected on a 2% E-gel SizeSelection system after Ampure bead purification. Before pooling, library quality was checked on a Bioanalyzer, concentration was measured with Qubit, and libraries were quantified with the Kapa Library Quantification kit. Paired-end 2 x 150 bp sequencing of the libraries was performed on an Illumina HiSeq 2500. To increase sequence diversity, about 24-32% phiX was spiked into each library pool. The original methods were these. Quality-filtered reads were processed with the UMI-based MiGEC pipeline, which removed over 75% of raw TCR sequences during error correction. IMGT germline references were used for alignment of VDJ genes, and clonotypes were defined by a unique CDR3 amino acid sequence together with V-J genes. Clonal expansion, Shannon diversity and CDR3 relatedness were evaluated with VDJtools (CalcPairwiseDistances, ClusterSamples), while phylogenetic trees were built in CLCbio workbench. A clone was classed as expanded if it had 8 or more unique UMIs, a cutoff based on coefficient-of-variation modelling across technical triplicates. In TCRdb, the public reads were trimmed at Q25 with fastp and aligned with MiXCR, with productive beta chains retained. Records with the same CDR3 protein are collapsed into one entry carrying the most frequent genes and DNA. In this record, the V and J calls reflect TCRdb's handling and not the investigators' own analysis. The sample table contains around 40,000 distinct CDR3 sequences; only one count was recorded for 9.5% to 15% of them. The ten largest clones capture roughly 1.2% of the sample.

The sequenced material came from PBMCs. The V gene is TRBV5-1 and the J gene is TRBJ1-1; the D segment could be TRBD1, given 6 matching bases. This TCR was recovered from a female donor in good health. The DNA sequence is given as TGCGCCAGCAGCTCGAGGACAGCCAACACTGAAGCTTTCTTT. It codes for CASSSRTANTEAFF.